This T cell receptor beta chain is from a study of T cells in localized non-small cell lung cancer. The germline V gene encodes CDR1 SGHVS and CDR2 FQNEAQ. V lost 5 bases and J lost 6, with 13 bases in between. The CDR3 extends over 13 amino acids. Generated by immunoSEQ multiplex PCR, the TCRdb table keeps only in-frame clones and is missing some. The table lists tens of thousands of clones, almost 85% of them singletons, with around 15% in the top ten. The sequences come from peripheral blood, collected before any cancer treatment. The source is a male donor older than 55 with stage III squamous cell lung carcinoma. The J gene is TRBJ1-1, the V gene TRBV7-8; D gene uncertain. Here the CDR3 DNA reads TGTGCCAGCAGCCCCCGGACTGGGTCTGAAGCTTTCTTT. It translates to CASSPRTGSEAFF.